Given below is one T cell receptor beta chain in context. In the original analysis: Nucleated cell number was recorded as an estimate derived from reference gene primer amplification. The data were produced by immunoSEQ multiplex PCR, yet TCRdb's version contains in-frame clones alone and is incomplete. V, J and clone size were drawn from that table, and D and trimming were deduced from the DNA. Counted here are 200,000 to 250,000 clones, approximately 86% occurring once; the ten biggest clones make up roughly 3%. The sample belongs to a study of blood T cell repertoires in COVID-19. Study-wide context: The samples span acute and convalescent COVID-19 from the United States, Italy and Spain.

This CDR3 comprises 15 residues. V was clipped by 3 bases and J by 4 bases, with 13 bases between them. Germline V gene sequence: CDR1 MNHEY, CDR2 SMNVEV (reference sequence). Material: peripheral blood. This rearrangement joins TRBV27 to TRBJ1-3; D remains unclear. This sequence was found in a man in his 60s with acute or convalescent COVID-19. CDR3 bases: TGTGCCAGCAGTTTCTCGGGTTACTCCGGAAACACCATATATTTT. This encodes CASSFSGYSGNTIYF.